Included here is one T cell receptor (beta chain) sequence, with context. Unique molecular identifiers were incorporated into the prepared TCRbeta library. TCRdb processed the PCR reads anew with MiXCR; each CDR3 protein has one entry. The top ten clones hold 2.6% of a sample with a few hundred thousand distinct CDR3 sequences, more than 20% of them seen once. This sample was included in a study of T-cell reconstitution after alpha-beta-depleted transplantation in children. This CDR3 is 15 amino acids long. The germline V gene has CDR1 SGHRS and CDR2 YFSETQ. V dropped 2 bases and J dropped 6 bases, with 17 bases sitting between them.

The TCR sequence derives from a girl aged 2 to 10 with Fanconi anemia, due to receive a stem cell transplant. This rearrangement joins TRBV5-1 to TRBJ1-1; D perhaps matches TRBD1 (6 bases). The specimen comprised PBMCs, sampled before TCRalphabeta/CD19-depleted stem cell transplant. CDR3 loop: CASSLSPQGEPEAFF. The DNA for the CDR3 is TGCGCCAGCAGCTTATCCCCACAGGGCGAACCTGAAGCTTTCTTT.